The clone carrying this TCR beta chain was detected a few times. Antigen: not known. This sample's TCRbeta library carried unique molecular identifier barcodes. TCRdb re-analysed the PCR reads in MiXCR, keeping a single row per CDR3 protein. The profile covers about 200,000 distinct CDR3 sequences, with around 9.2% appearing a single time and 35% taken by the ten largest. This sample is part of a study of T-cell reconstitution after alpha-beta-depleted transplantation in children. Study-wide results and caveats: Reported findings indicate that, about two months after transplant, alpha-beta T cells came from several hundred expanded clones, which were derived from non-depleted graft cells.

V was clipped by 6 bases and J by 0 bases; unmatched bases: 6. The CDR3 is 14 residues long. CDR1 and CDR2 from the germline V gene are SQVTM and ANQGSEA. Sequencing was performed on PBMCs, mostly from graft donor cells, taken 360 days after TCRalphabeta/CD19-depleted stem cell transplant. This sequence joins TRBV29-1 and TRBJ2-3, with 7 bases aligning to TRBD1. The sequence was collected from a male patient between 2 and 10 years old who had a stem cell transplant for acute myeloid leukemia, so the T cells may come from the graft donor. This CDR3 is CSVTGVGSTDTQYF. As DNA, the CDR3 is TGCAGCGTCACAGGGGTCGGAAGCACAGATACGCAGTATTTT.